The 11 T cell receptor beta chains presented below share a single source sample, sequenced in a study of identifying expanded T cells in peripheral blood. The method was immunoSEQ multiplex PCR; TCRdb's version includes in-frame clones alone and lacks a portion of them. The profile covers approximately 100,000 clones, with around nine tenths appearing a single time and around 15% taken by the ten largest. The sequencing input was blood. These receptors all stem from a person aged 18 to 69 in good health.

The CDR3 spells CASSLVIGDDSNQPQHF. CDR3 nucleotides: TGTGCCAGCAGCTTAGTGATAGGAGATGATAGCAATCAGCCCCAGCATTTT. This chain connects TRBV11-3 to TRBJ1-5; the D is unclear. Per the germline V gene, CDR1 is SGHNT and CDR2 is YENEEA. Trimming stripped 1 base from V and 0 bases from J, with 13 bases between. The CDR3 totals 17 residues.

This clone has more than one count but fewer than ten. V and J are TRBV5-1 and TRBJ2-3, with TRBD2 matching 8 bases. CDR1 and CDR2 from the germline V gene are SGHRS and YFSETQ. The CDR3 is 14 residues long. V lost 4 bases, J lost 3 bases, and 4 bases stayed unmatched. CDR3 amino acids: CASSLTSGTDTQYF. CDR3 DNA: TGCGCCAGCAGCCTAACTAGCGGTACAGATACGCAGTATTTT.

The V and J genes are TRBV6-1 and TRBJ1-1, with D possibly TRBD1 on 6 matching bases. V lost 8 bases to trimming and J lost 4 bases, with 14 bases between them. This CDR3 comprises 13 residues. Germline CDR1 MNHNS, CDR2 SASEGT. In DNA, the CDR3 is TGTGCCAGCGGCGTAGGGGGGCCCACTGAAGCTTTCTTT. Translated: CASGVGGPTEAFF.

The chain has TRBV9 and TRBJ1-1, with TRBD1 matching 8 bases. The V and J ends lost 3 bases and 4 bases, in that order; junction bases with no gene match: 2. There are 13 residues in the CDR3. Germline V gives CDR1 SGDLS, CDR2 YYNGEE. CDR3 coding DNA: TGTGCCAGCAGCGCAGGGGGCGGCACTGAAGCTTTCTTT. As protein: CASSAGGGTEAFF.

CDR3 DNA: TGCAGTGCCCTAGTTGGGATGAGCTACACCTTC. The encoded protein is CSALVGMSYTF. The chain uses TRBV20-1 and TRBJ1-2; D is ambiguous. V gave up 6 bases and J gave up 9 bases, with 14 bases separating them. The CDR3 spans 11 residues. Germline CDR1 and CDR2: DFQATT and SNEGSKA (reference sequence).

This chain links TRBV10-3 with TRBJ2-7; a weak D match, TRBD1 (6 bases). V was pared by 3 bases and J by 0 bases, with 12 bases between. This CDR3 is built from 15 residues. Germline values: CDR1 ENHRY, CDR2 SYGVKD. The CDR3: CAISDRTELSYEQYF. The CDR3 nucleotides are TGTGCCATCAGTGATCGGACAGAGCTCTCCTACGAGCAGTACTTC.

The J gene is TRBJ1-4, the V gene TRBV4-1, with D maybe TRBD1 (6 bases). V was cut by 3 bases and J by 7 bases, with 12 bases left in between. Germline V gene data show CDR1 as MGHRA and CDR2 as YSYEKL. The CDR3 runs to 14 residues. The CDR3 region is CASSQGAGGEKLFF. For the CDR3, the DNA is TGCGCCAGCAGCCAGGGGGCCGGGGGTGAAAAACTGTTTTTT.

This clone is deemed medium-sized. The chain has TRBV27 and TRBJ2-7; TRBD1 is a possible D gene (5 bases). The V end lost 1 base, the J end lost 5 bases, and 12 bases lay between the germline ends. The CDR3 spans 14 residues. Germline V gene lookup returns CDR1 MNHEY and CDR2 SMNVEV (reference sequence). CDR3 protein: CASSLWGRGNEQYF. The CDR3, as DNA: TGTGCCAGCAGTTTATGGGGCCGCGGAAACGAGCAGTACTTC.

This clone was observed once. The chain combines TRBV10-3 with TRBJ2-5; the D call may be TRBD1 or TRBD2 (5 bases each). Trimming cost V 7 bases and J 1 base, with 10 bases left between them. The CDR3 spans 13 residues. Germline CDR1 ENHRY, CDR2 SYGVKD. The CDR3 sequence is CAIKGPTQETQYF. In DNA, the CDR3 is TGTGCCATCAAGGGACCGACCCAAGAGACCCAGTACTTC.

The chain carries TRBV28 and TRBJ2-4; D gene unclear. The germline CDR1 and CDR2 sequences are MDHEN and SYDVKM. V shed 8 bases and J shed 0 bases, with 5 bases lying between them. The CDR3 has 12 residues. The CDR3 coding sequence is TGTGCCAGCGGTCTAGCCAAAAACATTCAGTACTTC. This sequence encodes CASGLAKNIQYF.

J is TRBJ1-4 and V is TRBV5-5, with TRBD1 as a possible D gene (5 bases). The CDR3 is 16 amino acids. V was clipped by 0 bases and J by 8 bases, with 17 bases between them. Germline-derived CDR1 and CDR2 are SGHKS and YYEKEE (reference sequence). The CDR3 sequence: CASSLVGDPQWEKLFF. The CDR3 DNA reads as TGTGCCAGCAGCTTGGTGGGGGACCCTCAATGGGAAAAACTGTTTTTT.